These 17 T cell receptor beta chains share one sample of origin, sequenced in a study of neurological immune-mediated disorders. TCRdb ran MiXCR on the 5' RACE reads and lists one entry per CDR3 protein. The sample has about 59,000 distinct CDR3 sequences, over 9.5% seen once. The sequenced sample consisted of PBMCs. These receptors were taken from a woman aged 60-75 years with HTLV-1-associated myelopathy (HAM/TSP).

This clonotype was picked up a small number of times. A much more abundant neighbour one base away suggests this may be a read error. The V and J genes are TRBV5-1 and TRBJ2-4, with TRBD2 matching 11 bases. Germline CDR1 and CDR2: SGHRS and YFSETQ. After removal of 3 bases from V and 7 bases from J, the junction contained 3 bases not matched to a gene. CDR3 length equals 14 residues. In DNA form, the CDR3 reads TGCGCCAGCAGCTATAGCGGGAGGGAGAACATTCAGTACTTC. This gives the protein CASSYSGRENIQYF. Using reference TRBV5-1 and TRBJ2-4 for the parts outside the CDR3, the full variable domain is KAGVTQTPRYLIKTRGQQVTLSCSPISGHRSVSWYQQTPGQGLQFLFEYFSETQRNKGNFPGRFSGRQFSNSRSEMNVSTLELGDSALYLCASSYSGRENIQYFGAGTRLSVL.

This clonotype was recorded at least ten times. The rearrangement uses TRBV6-5 and TRBJ2-1, with 7 positions matching TRBD1. The V and J ends lost 7 bases and 6 bases, in that order; junction bases with no gene match: 6. CDR1 and CDR2 (germline): MNHEY, SVGAGI. This CDR3 contains 13 residues. This chain's CDR3 is CASTQAGGNEQFF. Written as DNA, the CDR3 is TGTGCCAGCACCCAGGCAGGGGGCAATGAGCAGTTCTTC.

This clonotype has a count of ten or more. The chain carries TRBV5-1 and TRBJ2-2, with a tentative D call TRBD2 (6 bases). V lost 0 bases to trimming and J lost 8 bases, with 11 bases between them. The length of the CDR3 is 14 residues. CDR1 and CDR2 (germline): SGHRS, YFSETQ. The CDR3 DNA follows: TGCGCCAGCAGCTTGGTCGGGAGTAGAGGGGAGCTGTTTTTT. Its protein is CASSLVGSRGELFF. The full variable domain, rest sourced from reference TRBV5-1 and TRBJ2-2, is KAGVTQTPRYLIKTRGQQVTLSCSPISGHRSVSWYQQTPGQGLQFLFEYFSETQRNKGNFPGRFSGRQFSNSRSEMNVSTLELGDSALYLCASSLVGSRGELFFGEGSRLTVL.

There are many counts of this clonotype. This chain connects TRBV29-1 to TRBJ2-3; D remains unclear. The germline V gene encodes CDR1 SQVTM and CDR2 ANQGSEA. V lost 4 bases to trimming and J lost 6 bases, with 8 bases between them. This CDR3 has 11 amino acids. This CDR3 reads CSVVPVDTQYF. The CDR3 DNA reads as TGCAGCGTTGTTCCAGTCGATACGCAGTATTTT.

The chain recombines TRBV7-2 with TRBJ2-3, with 7 bases that match TRBD2. Germline loops: CDR1 SGHTA, CDR2 FQGNSA. CDR3 length: 14 amino acids. J was trimmed by 6 bases and V by 6 bases; bases with no gene match: 9. Here the CDR3 DNA reads TGTGCCAGCAGGGGGGACTATATACGTGATACGCAGTATTTT. It is translated as CASRGDYIRDTQYF.

This clonotype was seen at least ten times. The chain joins TRBV28 to TRBJ2-3; 12 nucleotides line up with TRBD2. Germline-derived CDR1 and CDR2 are MDHEN and SYDVKM. V dropped 5 bases and J dropped 8; count of bases not matched to a gene: 8. This CDR3 is built from 15 residues. The CDR3 nucleotides read TGTGCCAGCAGTCTCCGACTAGCGGGAGCTGGTACGCAGTATTTT. Translation gives CASSLRLAGAGTQYF. The whole variable domain, filled in from reference TRBV28 and TRBJ2-3, reads DVKVTQSSRYLVKRTGEKVFLECVQDMDHENMFWYRQDPGLGLRLIYFSYDVKMKEKGDIPEGYSVSREKKERFSLILESASTNQTSMYLCASSLRLAGAGTQYFGPGTRLTVL.

This clonotype appeared many times. This chain joins TRBV24-1 and TRBJ2-3; 13 nucleotides align to TRBD2. CDR3 length equals 16 residues. The germline CDR1 and CDR2 sequences are KGHDR and SFDVKD. V trimming: 9 bases; J trimming: 2 bases; junction bases outside the gene matches: 7. The CDR3 here is CATSEGLAGNTDTQYF. CDR3 sequence (DNA): TGTGCCACCTCAGAGGGACTAGCGGGAAACACAGATACGCAGTATTTT.

This clonotype has at least ten counts. The V call is TRBV7-8, the J call TRBJ2-5, with D possibly being TRBD1 or TRBD2 (6 bases each). Germline V gene sequence: CDR1 SGHVS, CDR2 FQNEAQ. This CDR3 region has 15 residues. V was trimmed by 5 bases and J by 5 bases, leaving 18 bases between them. Written as DNA, the CDR3 is TGTGCCAGCAGCGCCCCGGGGGCGAAGGGGGAGACCCAGTACTTC. It encodes CASSAPGAKGETQYF.

This clonotype occurred many times. The rearrangement joins TRBV20-1 to TRBJ1-1; D may be TRBD1 (5 bases). This CDR3 spans 12 amino acids. The germline gives CDR1 DFQATT, CDR2 SNEGSKA (reference sequence). V lost 3 bases and J lost 8, with 13 bases in between. CDR3 DNA: TGCAGTGCTAGCCAGGTAGCAGGGGAAGCTTTCTTT. Protein: CSASQVAGEAFF.

This clonotype was seen at least ten times. The chain combines TRBV7-9 with TRBJ1-2; D might be TRBD1 (6 bases). Trimming pared 1 base from V and 8 bases from J, leaving 14 bases between. The CDR3 sequence is 14 residues long. Germline-derived CDR1 and CDR2 are SEHNR and FQNEAQ (reference sequence). CDR3 loop: CASSLGSDRKGYTF. CDR3 in DNA: TGTGCCAGCAGCTTAGGGTCGGACAGAAAGGGCTACACCTTC.

This clonotype was seen a single time. At one of its ends the junction is not consistent with the germline gene, which may arise from a read error. The chain links TRBV20-1 to TRBJ2-3; TRBD2 matches 7 bases. Germline V gene data show CDR1 as DFQATT and CDR2 as SNEGSKA (reference sequence). This CDR3 is 16 amino acids long. CDR3 coding DNA: TGCAGTGCTAGGAAAGGGAGCGGGGAGAGCACAAATACGCAGTATTTT. Residues: CSARKGSGESTNTQYF.

This clonotype was picked up many times. The rearrangement uses TRBV7-8 and TRBJ2-2; perhaps D is TRBD1 or TRBD2 (5 bases each). CDR3 length equals 17 residues. The V and J ends lost 1 base and 5 bases respectively, with 17 bases between them. Germline loops: CDR1 SGHVS, CDR2 FQNEAQ. CDR3 sequence reads: CASSLVGRQGRTGELFF. DNA for the CDR3: TGTGCCAGCAGCTTAGTGGGTCGTCAGGGACGGACCGGGGAGCTGTTTTTT.

This clonotype was counted at least ten times. The chain combines TRBV20-1 with TRBJ2-2; 12 nucleotides agree with TRBD2. The CDR3 spans 16 residues. The V gene end was trimmed by 1 base and the J gene end by 4 bases; junction bases not matched to a gene: 4. Germline-derived CDR1 and CDR2 are DFQATT and SNEGSKA (reference sequence). The CDR3 bases are TGCAGTGCTAGAGGGACTAGCGGGGCCCCCACCGGGGAGCTGTTTTTT. It specifies CSARGTSGAPTGELFF.

This clonotype was seen repeatedly, ten times or more. This rearrangement joins TRBV18 to TRBJ2-7; perhaps D is TRBD1 or TRBD2 (5 bases each). The V and J ends lost 5 bases and 2 bases respectively, with 19 bases between them. The CDR3 is 16 amino acids. Per the germline V gene, CDR1 is KGHSH and CDR2 is LQKENI. The CDR3 DNA reads TGTGCCAGCTCAGCTAAGGCCGGGGACGGTCCCTACGAGCAGTACTTC. Its translation is CASSAKAGDGPYEQYF. Full variable domain (outside the CDR3, taken from reference TRBV18 and TRBJ2-7): NAGVMQNPRHLVRRRGQEARLRCSPMKGHSHVYWYRQLPEEGLKFMVYLQKENIIDESGMPKERFSAEFPKEGPSILRIQQVVRGDSAAYFCASSAKAGDGPYEQYFGPGTRLTVT.

This clonotype was detected a few times. The chain recombines TRBV6-1 with TRBJ2-3; D possibly matches TRBD1 or TRBD2 (6 bases each). Trimming took off 5 bases at V and 8 bases at J, with 14 bases between the two ends. From germline, CDR1 is MNHNS and CDR2 SASEGT. CDR3 length: 13 amino acids. The CDR3 DNA reads as TGTGCCAGCAGTATGAGGGGGGCAGTTACGCAGTATTTT. This gives the protein CASSMRGAVTQYF.

The gene calls are TRBV18 and TRBJ2-3; D is undetermined. Germline V CDR1 and CDR2: KGHSH, LQKENI. Trimming removed 2 bases at V and 6 bases at J, with 9 bases between. This CDR3 contains 13 residues. CDR3 DNA: TGTGCCAGCTCACCAAACCCCTTGGATACGCAGTATTTT. This gives the protein CASSPNPLDTQYF.

In its sample, this clonotype was seen many times. V gene TRBV20-1 combines with J gene TRBJ2-3, with 7 bases that match TRBD2. Per germline, CDR1 DFQATT and CDR2 SNEGSKA (reference sequence). This CDR3 spans 16 amino acids. Trimming at V came to 3 bases and at J to 5 bases, leaving 14 bases not matched to a gene. CDR3 coding DNA: TGCAGTGCTAGGGTCCCCCATGGCGGCGGGAGAGATACGCAGTATTTT. Protein product: CSARVPHGGGRDTQYF.